Listed here are 12 T cell receptor beta chains from one sample, sequenced in a study of identical twins listed by TCRdb under 2016. Libraries were constructed by 5' RACE. These reads were obtained on an Illumina HiSeq 2000. Clones were called with MiXCR by TCRdb after fastp trimmed the public reads at Q25, and only in-frame beta chains were retained. Merged by CDR3 protein, the rows form single entries marked with the most common genes and DNA. This sample is represented by around 550,000 distinct CDR3 sequences; 12% to 15% of them were singletons. The ten most abundant clones make up around 0.48% of the sample. The sample also formed part of further work on yellow fever vaccine responses in identical twins.

The material sequenced was CD4+ T cells sorted from blood. The receptor set was obtained from a young woman in good health.

The sample holds a few counts of this clonotype. This chain uses TRBV4-1 with TRBJ2-4; the D gene is possibly TRBD1 (7 bases). Trimming stripped 0 bases from V and 5 bases from J, with 26 bases between. Germline V gene data show CDR1 as MGHRA and CDR2 as YSYEKL. The CDR3 consists of 20 residues. CDR3 DNA sequence: TGCGCCAGCAGCCAAGATTGGACTATCCCGGGACAGCGGTGGGAAAACATTCAGTACTTC. Protein product: CASSQDWTIPGQRWENIQYF.

The chain uses TRBV20-1 and TRBJ2-1; perhaps TRBD2 as D (5 bases). The CDR3 has 13 amino acids. Germline lookup yields CDR1 DFQATT and CDR2 SNEGSKA (reference sequence). The CDR3 sequence: CAISRDGWNEQFF. As DNA, the CDR3 is TGCGCTATCTCACGGGATGGGTGGAATGAGCAGTTCTTC.

In this sample, this clonotype turned up a few times. V is TRBV24-1 and J is TRBJ2-2; 8 bases map to TRBD1. CDR3 length: 15 amino acids. The trim removed 4 bases at V and 6 bases at J, leaving 6 bases unmatched. From germline, CDR1 is KGHDR and CDR2 SFDVKD. The CDR3 region is CATSDPGQGSGELFF. CDR3 sequence (DNA): TGTGCCACCAGTGACCCCGGACAGGGTTCCGGGGAGCTGTTTTTT.

The chain has TRBV11-2 and TRBJ2-1; 9 bases are a match to TRBD1. Germline values: CDR1 SGHAT, CDR2 FQNNGV. The CDR3 contains 14 residues. After removal of 8 bases from V and 5 bases from J, the junction contained 7 bases not matched to a gene. The CDR3 region has the DNA TGTGCCAGCCTTACAGGGGGCCGAGACAATGAGCAGTTCTTC. Protein product: CASLTGGRDNEQFF.

Only a few counts were recorded for this clonotype. This rearrangement joins TRBV29-1 to TRBJ1-1; 9 nucleotides agree with TRBD1. The CDR3 extends over 14 amino acids. The ends lost 7 bases at V and 11 bases at J; junction bases unmatched: 17. In germline, CDR1 is SQVTM, CDR2 ANQGSEA. CDR3 coding DNA: TGCAGCGGTCGGACAGGGGATGGAAATAGTGACGCTTTCTTT. Protein product: CSGRTGDGNSDAFF.

This clonotype has more than one count but fewer than ten. The CDR3 is CASSLGMGEYQETQYF. The CDR3 nucleotides read TGTGCCAGCAGTTTAGGTATGGGGGAGTACCAAGAGACCCAGTACTTC. The rearrangement uses TRBV12-3 or TRBV12-4 and TRBJ2-5; D is possibly TRBD1 or TRBD2 (5 bases each). This CDR3 contains 16 residues. V was cut by 1 base and J by 0 bases, with 12 bases left in between.

This chain connects TRBV6-5 to TRBJ1-1; 7 nucleotides line up with TRBD1. The CDR3 has 16 residues. Trimming took 0 bases from V and 5 from J; bases not matched to a gene: 9. CDR1 MNHEY and CDR2 SVGAGI come from the germline V gene. CDR3 DNA sequence: TGTGCCAGCAGTTACTCCCCCGCGACAGGGCGGACTGAAGCTTTCTTT. As protein: CASSYSPATGRTEAFF.

This clonotype was detected a few times. V gene TRBV20-1 combines with J gene TRBJ2-5; no reliable D call. The ends were cut back, 0 bases at V and 1 base at J, with 12 bases in the middle. CDR1 is DFQATT, CDR2 SNEGSKA, per germline (reference sequence). The CDR3 is 15 residues long. This CDR3 reads CSARDPLRSQETQYF. CDR3 coding DNA: TGCAGTGCTAGAGATCCCCTTCGATCCCAAGAGACCCAGTACTTC.

This clonotype was observed a handful of times. J is TRBJ1-2 and V is TRBV3-1; no reliable D call. The CDR3 is 16 residues long. Germline-derived CDR1 and CDR2 are LGHDT and YNNKEL (reference sequence). V lost 3 bases and J lost 7, with 21 bases in between. CDR3 sequence (DNA): TGTGCCAGCAGCCATAACTCGGTGGGGAAGGCTCCTGGCTACACCTTC. It specifies CASSHNSVGKAPGYTF.

This clonotype appeared a few times. This chain joins TRBV29-1 and TRBJ2-1, with 9 bases matching TRBD2. Germline CDR1 reads SQVTM; CDR2 reads ANQGSEA. The CDR3 totals 14 residues. The V gene end was trimmed by 4 bases and the J gene end by 2 bases; junction bases not matched to a gene: 3. The CDR3 reads CSVVGLAAYNEQFF. CDR3 nucleotide sequence: TGCAGCGTTGTGGGACTAGCAGCCTACAATGAGCAGTTCTTC.

This clonotype was seen ten or more times. The chain carries TRBV7-2 and TRBJ1-6; a weak D match, TRBD1 (6 bases). CDR1 SGHTA and CDR2 FQGNSA come from the germline V gene. Trimming cost V 5 bases and J 4 bases, with 12 bases left between them. The length of the CDR3 is 15 residues. The CDR3 DNA reads TGTGCCAGCAGCAATCACGGACAGTATAATTCACCCCTCCACTTT. Protein sequence: CASSNHGQYNSPLHF.

This clonotype was counted a few times. The chain joins TRBV25-1 to TRBJ2-5, with a tentative D call TRBD2 (6 bases). CDR3 size: 15 residues. The V gene's germline CDR1 is MGHDK and CDR2 SYGVNS. Trimming left V 5 bases short and J 4 bases short, with 17 bases between. CDR3 DNA: TGTGCCAGCAGTACCAGGGTAGCGGTGGTAGAGACCCAGTACTTC. Its translation: CASSTRVAVVETQYF.